A selection of T cell receptor beta chains follows, all from one sample in a study of cytomegalovirus exposure and HLA in healthy donors. TCRdb's table, derived via immunoSEQ multiplex PCR, lists solely in-frame clones and lacks some. In the table there are about 180,000 clones, about 85% of which are singletons. Material: PBMCs. These receptors were obtained from a man aged 18 to 35 in good health and CMV-seropositive. CDR3s include the opening cysteine and the closing phenylalanine or tryptophan. Each record gives: clone size, V gene, J gene, D gene, CDR3 protein, CDR3 DNA. A D gene is named only where the DNA matches it firmly. Not all rows give a size; the values are once, few, many and, for expanded clones, a class.

>NA|TRBV28|TRBJ1-2|NA
CASSVTGFNDGYTF
TGTGCCAGCAGTGTGACAGGTTTTAATGATGGCTACACCTTC
>NA|TRBV10-3|TRBJ1-2|NA
CAISGQTETVYGYTF
TGTGCCATCAGTGGACAGACCGAAACCGTCTATGGCTACACCTTC
>NA|TRBV10-1|TRBJ2-1|TRBD2
CASSPIAGGRNEQFF
TGCGCCAGCAGTCCAATAGCGGGAGGGCGGAATGAGCAGTTCTTC
>few|TRBV4-1|TRBJ1-2|NA
CASSPLGAIGYTF
TGCGCCAGCAGCCCATTGGGCGCGATCGGCTACACCTTC
>NA|TRBV7-9|TRBJ2-7|TRBD2
CASSSQTSGKAYEQYF
TGTGCCAGCAGCTCCCAGACTAGCGGGAAGGCCTACGAGCAGTACTTC
>NA|TRBV6-1|TRBJ2-5|TRBD2
CASTTSEQETQYF
TGTGCCAGCACCACTAGCGAGCAAGAGACCCAGTACTTC
>NA|TRBV27|TRBJ1-3|NA
CASSSPRLPGNTIYF
TGTGCCAGCAGTTCACCGAGATTGCCTGGAAACACCATATATTTT
>NA|TRBV9|TRBJ2-1|TRBD2
CASSASGGGVYNEQFF
TGTGCCAGCAGCGCGAGTGGCGGGGGGGTCTACAATGAGCAGTTCTTC
>NA|TRBV5-1|TRBJ2-3|TRBD2
CASSSGTTRDTQYF
TGCGCCAGCAGCTCCGGGACTACCCGTGATACGCAGTATTTT
>NA|TRBV28|TRBJ1-5|NA
CASSHNQPQHF
TGTGCCAGCAGTCACAATCAGCCCCAGCATTTT
>NA|TRBV5-1|TRBJ2-7|NA
CASSLAVGGEAYEQYF
TGCGCCAGCAGCTTGGCCGTCGGGGGAGAAGCTTACGAGCAGTACTTC
>NA|TRBV10-3|TRBJ2-1|TRBD2
CAISFPGLGQEQFF
TGTGCCATCAGCTTTCCGGGACTAGGACAGGAGCAGTTCTTC
>NA|TRBV27|TRBJ1-1|NA
CASSLSEDTEAFF
TGTGCCAGCAGTTTATCAGAGGACACTGAAGCTTTCTTT
>NA|TRBV25-1|TRBJ1-4|NA
CASSGGEREKLFF
TGTGCCAGCAGTGGGGGGGAGCGTGAAAAACTGTTTTTT
>NA|TRBV7-9|TRBJ1-1|NA
CASIPGGGGNTEAFF
TGTGCCAGCATCCCCGGCGGGGGAGGGAACACTGAAGCTTTCTTT
>NA|TRBV7-2|TRBJ1-6|NA
CASSLRSTGLSYNSPLHF
TGTGCCAGCAGCCTCCGATCGACAGGTTTATCCTATAATTCACCCCTCCACTTT
>once|TRBV5-8|TRBJ2-1|NA
CASSLAKLAGYNEQFF
TGTGCCAGCAGCTTGGCCAAACTAGCAGGCTACAATGAGCAGTTCTTC
>few|TRBV27|TRBJ1-2|NA
CASSPPGLGYGYTF
TGTGCCAGCAGTCCACCAGGGTTAGGCTATGGCTACACCTTC
>NA|TRBV11-2|TRBJ1-1|NA
CASDRGYGDTEAFF
TGTGCCAGCGATAGGGGGTACGGAGACACTGAAGCTTTCTTT
>NA|TRBV6-1|TRBJ1-2|TRBD1
CASSDQAGGQGAGGYTF
TGTGCCAGCAGTGATCAGGCGGGGGGACAGGGGGCTGGTGGCTACACCTTC
>NA|TRBV28|TRBJ2-3|TRBD1
CASTPLSAGGRNTQYF
TGTGCCAGCACCCCTTTGTCGGCAGGGGGCAGAAATACGCAGTATTTT
>NA|TRBV28|TRBJ1-4|TRBD1
CASSPLGQGRLGLFF
TGTGCCAGCAGTCCACTCGGACAGGGTCGACTTGGACTGTTTTTT
>NA|TRBV7-2|TRBJ2-1|NA
CASSLATSGSNEQFF
TGTGCCAGCAGCTTAGCGACTAGTGGGAGCAATGAGCAGTTCTTC
>NA|TRBV7-9|TRBJ2-3|TRBD2
CASTPSPLAGAADTQYF
TGTGCCAGCACCCCTTCCCCACTAGCGGGAGCCGCAGATACGCAGTATTTT
>few|TRBV6-5|TRBJ1-5|NA
CASSGQPYSNQPQHF
TGTGCCAGCAGTGGGCAGCCCTATAGCAATCAGCCCCAGCATTTT
>NA|TRBV2|TRBJ1-5|NA
CASSVYNQPQHF
TGTGCCAGCAGTGTCTACAATCAGCCCCAGCATTTT
>NA|TRBV7-9|TRBJ1-3|NA
CASSLDSVRDSGNTIYF
TGTGCCAGCAGCTTAGATAGTGTCAGGGACTCTGGAAACACCATATATTTT
>NA|TRBV5-1|TRBJ1-4|NA
CASSLDGQGNEKLFF
TGCGCCAGCAGCTTGGATGGGCAGGGGAATGAAAAACTGTTTTTT
>NA|TRBV11-2|TRBJ2-1|NA
CASSLLGGGASYNEQFF
TGTGCCAGCAGCTTACTGGGTGGGGGGGCATCCTACAATGAGCAGTTCTTC
>NA|TRBV28|TRBJ1-1|NA
CASSFPGGGFGEAFF
TGTGCCAGCAGTTTCCCCGGGGGGGGTTTTGGTGAAGCTTTCTTT
>NA|TRBV28|TRBJ2-3|NA
CASSDSGTDTQYF
TGTGCCAGCAGTGACTCAGGGACAGATACGCAGTATTTT
>NA|TRBV2|TRBJ2-5|NA
CASRLTTSPGTQYF
TGTGCCAGCAGGCTGACTACATCCCCTGGGACCCAGTACTTC